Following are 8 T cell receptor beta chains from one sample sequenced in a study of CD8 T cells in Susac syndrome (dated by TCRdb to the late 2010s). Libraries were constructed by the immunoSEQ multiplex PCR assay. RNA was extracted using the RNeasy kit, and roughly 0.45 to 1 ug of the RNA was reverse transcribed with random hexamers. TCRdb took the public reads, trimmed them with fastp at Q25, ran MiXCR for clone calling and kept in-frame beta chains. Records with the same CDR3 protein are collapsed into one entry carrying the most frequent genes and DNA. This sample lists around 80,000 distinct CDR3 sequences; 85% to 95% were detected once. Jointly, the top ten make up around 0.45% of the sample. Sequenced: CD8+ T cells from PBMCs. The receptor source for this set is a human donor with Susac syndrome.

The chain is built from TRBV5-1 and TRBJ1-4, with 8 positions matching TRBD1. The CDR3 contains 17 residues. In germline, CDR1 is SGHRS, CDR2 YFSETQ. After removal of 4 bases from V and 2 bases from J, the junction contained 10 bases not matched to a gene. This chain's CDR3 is CASSPGQGLGTNEKLFF. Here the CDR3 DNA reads TGCGCCAGCAGCCCCGGACAGGGATTAGGTACTAATGAAAAACTGTTTTTT. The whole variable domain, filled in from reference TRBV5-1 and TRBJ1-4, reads KAGVTQTPRYLIKTRGQQVTLSCSPISGHRSVSWYQQTPGQGLQFLFEYFSETQRNKGNFPGRFSGRQFSNSRSEMNVSTLELGDSALYLCASSPGQGLGTNEKLFFGSGTQLSVL.

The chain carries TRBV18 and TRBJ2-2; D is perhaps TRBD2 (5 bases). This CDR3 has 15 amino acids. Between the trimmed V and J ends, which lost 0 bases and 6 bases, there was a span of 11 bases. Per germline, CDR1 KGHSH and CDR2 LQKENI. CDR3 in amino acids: CASSPPGEVPGELFF. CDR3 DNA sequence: TGTGCCAGCTCACCACCGGGAGAGGTCCCCGGGGAGCTGTTTTTT.

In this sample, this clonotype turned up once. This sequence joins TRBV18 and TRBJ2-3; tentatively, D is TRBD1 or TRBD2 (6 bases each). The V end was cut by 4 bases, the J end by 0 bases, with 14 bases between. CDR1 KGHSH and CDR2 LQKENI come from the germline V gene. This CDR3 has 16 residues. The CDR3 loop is CASSQEGDVSTDTQYF. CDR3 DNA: TGTGCCAGCTCACAGGAGGGGGACGTTAGCACAGATACGCAGTATTTT.

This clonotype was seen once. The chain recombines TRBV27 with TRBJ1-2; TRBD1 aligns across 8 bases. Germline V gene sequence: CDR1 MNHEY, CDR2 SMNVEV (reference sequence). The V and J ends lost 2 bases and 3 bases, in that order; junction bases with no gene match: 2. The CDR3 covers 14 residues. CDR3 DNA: TGTGCCAGCAGTTTACAGGGGGCGGACTATGGCTACACCTTC. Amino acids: CASSLQGADYGYTF.

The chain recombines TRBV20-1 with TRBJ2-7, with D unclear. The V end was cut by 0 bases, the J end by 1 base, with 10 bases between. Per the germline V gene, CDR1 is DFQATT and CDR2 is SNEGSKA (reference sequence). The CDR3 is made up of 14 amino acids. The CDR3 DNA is TGCAGTGCTAGAGATCAAAACATTTCCTACGAGCAGTACTTC. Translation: CSARDQNISYEQYF.

CDR3 nucleotides: TGCAGTGCTGCTGGGCAGATCAATCAGCCCCAGCATTTT. It yields the protein CSAAGQINQPQHF. The J gene is TRBJ1-5, the V gene TRBV20-1; no reliable D call. Trimming cost V 5 bases and J 3 bases, with 11 bases left between them. The CDR3 has 13 amino acids. CDR1 and CDR2 from the germline V gene are DFQATT and SNEGSKA (reference sequence).

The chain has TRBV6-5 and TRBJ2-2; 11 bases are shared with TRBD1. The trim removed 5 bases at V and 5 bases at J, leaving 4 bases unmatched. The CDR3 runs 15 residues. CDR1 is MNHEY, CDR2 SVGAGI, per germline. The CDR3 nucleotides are TGTGCCAGCAGTCGGACAGGGGGCGCGACCGGGGAGCTGTTTTTT. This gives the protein CASSRTGGATGELFF.

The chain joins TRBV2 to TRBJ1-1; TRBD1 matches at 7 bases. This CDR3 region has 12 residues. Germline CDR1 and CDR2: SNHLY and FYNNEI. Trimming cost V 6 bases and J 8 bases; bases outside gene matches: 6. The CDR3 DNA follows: TGTGCCAGCAGGGGCGGACAGGACGAAGCTTTCTTT. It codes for CASRGGQDEAFF.